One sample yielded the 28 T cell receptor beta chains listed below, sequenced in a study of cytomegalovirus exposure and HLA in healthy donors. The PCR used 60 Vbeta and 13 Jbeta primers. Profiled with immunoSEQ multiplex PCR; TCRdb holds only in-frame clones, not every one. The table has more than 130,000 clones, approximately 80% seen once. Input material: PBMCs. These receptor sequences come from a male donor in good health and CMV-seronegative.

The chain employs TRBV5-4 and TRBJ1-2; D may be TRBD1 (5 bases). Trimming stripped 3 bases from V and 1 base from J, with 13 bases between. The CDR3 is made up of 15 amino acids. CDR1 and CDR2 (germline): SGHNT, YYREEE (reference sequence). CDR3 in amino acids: CASSWGTVDNYGYTF. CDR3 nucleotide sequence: TGTGCCAGCAGCTGGGGGACTGTTGATAACTATGGCTACACCTTC.

CDR3 protein: CASSENRGLPRNTIYF. CDR3 in DNA: TGTGCCAGCAGTGAAAACAGGGGGCTCCCCCGAAACACCATATATTTT. The rearrangement links TRBV6-1 to TRBJ1-3; 9 bases match TRBD1. Germline lookup yields CDR1 MNHNS and CDR2 SASEGT. The CDR3 extends over 16 amino acids. V lost 2 bases, J lost 5 bases, and 7 bases stayed unmatched.

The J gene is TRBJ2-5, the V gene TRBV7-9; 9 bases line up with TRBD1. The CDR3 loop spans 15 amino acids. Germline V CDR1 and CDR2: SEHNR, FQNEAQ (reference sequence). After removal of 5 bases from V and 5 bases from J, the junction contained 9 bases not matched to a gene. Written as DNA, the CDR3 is TGTGCCAGCAGCCTGCCCACAGGGGGCTGGGAGACCCAGTACTTC. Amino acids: CASSLPTGGWETQYF.

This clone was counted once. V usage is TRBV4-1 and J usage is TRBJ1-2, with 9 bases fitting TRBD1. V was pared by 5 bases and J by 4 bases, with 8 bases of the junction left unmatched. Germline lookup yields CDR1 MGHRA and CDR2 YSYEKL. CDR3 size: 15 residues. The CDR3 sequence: CASSSRTGVGYGYTF. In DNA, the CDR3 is TGCGCCAGCAGCTCCCGGACAGGGGTGGGCTATGGCTACACCTTC.

In DNA, the CDR3 is TGTGCCAGCAGCTTAGTACTAGGGCCGGCGTCCGAGCAGTACTTC. Protein product: CASSLVLGPASEQYF. V and J are TRBV11-2 and TRBJ2-7, with D perhaps matching TRBD2 (5 bases). The CDR3 is 15 amino acids. Germline V lookup: CDR1 SGHAT, CDR2 FQNNGV. V lost 1 base, J lost 6 bases, and 16 bases lay in between. Looking up the rest from reference TRBV11-2 and TRBJ2-7 gives the full variable domain: EAGVAQSPRYKIIEKRQSVAFWCNPISGHATLYWYQQILGQGPKLLIQFQNNGVVDDSQLPKDRFSAERLKGVDSTLKIQPAKLEDSAVYLCASSLVLGPASEQYFGPGTRLTVT.

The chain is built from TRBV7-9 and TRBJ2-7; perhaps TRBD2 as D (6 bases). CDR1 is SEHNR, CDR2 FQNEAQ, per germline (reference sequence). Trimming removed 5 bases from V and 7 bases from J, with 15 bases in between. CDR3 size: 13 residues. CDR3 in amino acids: CASSPSGGREQYF. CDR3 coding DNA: TGTGCCAGCAGCCCCTCCGGGGGTCGTGAGCAGTACTTC. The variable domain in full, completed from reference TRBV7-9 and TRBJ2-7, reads DTGVSQNPRHKITKRGQNVTFRCDPISEHNRLYWYRQTLGQGPEFLTYFQNEAQLEKSRLLSDRFSAERPKGSFSTLEIQRTEQGDSAMYLCASSPSGGREQYFGPGTRLTVT.

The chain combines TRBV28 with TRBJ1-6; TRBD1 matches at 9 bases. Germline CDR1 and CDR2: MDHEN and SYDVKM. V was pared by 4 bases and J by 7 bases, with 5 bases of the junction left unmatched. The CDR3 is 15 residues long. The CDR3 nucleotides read TGTGCCAGCAGTTACAGGGGGCGCACGAATTCACCCCTCCACTTT. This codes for CASSYRGRTNSPLHF.

CDR3 nucleotides: TGTGCCAGCAGCGTAGATAACAGGGCTACCGGGGAGCTGTTTTTT. This gives the protein CASSVDNRATGELFF. This chain joins TRBV9 and TRBJ2-2; tentatively, D is TRBD1 (6 bases). V lost 0 bases, J lost 5 bases, and 11 bases lay in between. Germline V gene lookup returns CDR1 SGDLS and CDR2 YYNGEE. CDR3 length: 15 amino acids.

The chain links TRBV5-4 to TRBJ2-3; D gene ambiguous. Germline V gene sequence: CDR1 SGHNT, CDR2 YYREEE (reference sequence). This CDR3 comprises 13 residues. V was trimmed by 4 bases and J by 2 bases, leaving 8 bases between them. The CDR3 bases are TGTGCCAGCAGCGCCGCCTACACAGATACGCAGTATTTT. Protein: CASSAAYTDTQYF.

The CDR3 bases are TGTGCCAGCAGTACGTACGTGACAGGGGCCATGAACACTGAAGCTTTCTTT. Its translation: CASSTYVTGAMNTEAFF. The V gene is TRBV27, the J gene TRBJ1-1; 8 bases are a match to TRBD1. V lost 5 bases to trimming and J lost 0 bases; unmatched junction nucleotides: 11. Germline CDR1 MNHEY, CDR2 SMNVEV (reference sequence). The CDR3 is made up of 17 amino acids.

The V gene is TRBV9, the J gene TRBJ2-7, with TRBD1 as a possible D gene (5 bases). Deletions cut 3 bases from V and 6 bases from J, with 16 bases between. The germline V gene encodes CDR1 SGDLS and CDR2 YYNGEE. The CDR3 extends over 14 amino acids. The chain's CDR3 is CASSAAPRVSEQYF. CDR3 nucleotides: TGTGCCAGCAGCGCGGCGCCCAGGGTAAGCGAGCAGTACTTC.

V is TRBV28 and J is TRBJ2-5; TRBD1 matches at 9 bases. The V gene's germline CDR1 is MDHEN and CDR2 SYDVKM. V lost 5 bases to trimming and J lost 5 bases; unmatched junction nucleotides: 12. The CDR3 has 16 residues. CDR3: CASSPRTGEDRETQYF. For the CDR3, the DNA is TGTGCCAGCAGTCCCCGGACAGGGGAGGACAGGGAGACCCAGTACTTC.

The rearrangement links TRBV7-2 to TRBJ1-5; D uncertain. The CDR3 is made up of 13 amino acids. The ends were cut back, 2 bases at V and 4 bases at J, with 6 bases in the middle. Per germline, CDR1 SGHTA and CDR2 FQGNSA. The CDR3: CASSLHQNQPQHF. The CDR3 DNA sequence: TGTGCCAGCAGCTTACATCAGAATCAGCCCCAGCATTTT.

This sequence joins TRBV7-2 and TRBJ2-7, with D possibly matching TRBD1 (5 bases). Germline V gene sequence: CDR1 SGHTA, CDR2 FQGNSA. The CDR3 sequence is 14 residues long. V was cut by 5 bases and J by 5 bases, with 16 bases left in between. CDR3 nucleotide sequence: TGTGCCAGCAGCCCCCAGGGCTCGGCGGACGAGCAGTACTTC. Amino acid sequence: CASSPQGSADEQYF.

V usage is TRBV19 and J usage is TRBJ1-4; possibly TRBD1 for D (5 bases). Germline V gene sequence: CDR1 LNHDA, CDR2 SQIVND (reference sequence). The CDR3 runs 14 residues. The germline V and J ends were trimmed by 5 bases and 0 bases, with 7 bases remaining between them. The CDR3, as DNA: TGTGCCAGTAGTCTCAGGGCAACTAATGAAAAACTGTTTTTT. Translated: CASSLRATNEKLFF.

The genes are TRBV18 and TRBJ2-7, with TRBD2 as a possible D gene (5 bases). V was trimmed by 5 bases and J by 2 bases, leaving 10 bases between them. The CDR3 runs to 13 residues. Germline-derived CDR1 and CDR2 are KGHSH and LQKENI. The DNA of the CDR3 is TGTGCCAGCTCAGCCGGGATTACCTACGAGCAGTACTTC. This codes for CASSAGITYEQYF.

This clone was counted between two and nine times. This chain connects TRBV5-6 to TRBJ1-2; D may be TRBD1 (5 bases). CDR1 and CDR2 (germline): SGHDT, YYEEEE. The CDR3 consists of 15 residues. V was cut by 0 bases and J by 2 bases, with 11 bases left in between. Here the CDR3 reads CASSLDFGGNYGYTF. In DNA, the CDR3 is TGTGCCAGCAGCTTGGACTTTGGGGGGAACTATGGCTACACCTTC.

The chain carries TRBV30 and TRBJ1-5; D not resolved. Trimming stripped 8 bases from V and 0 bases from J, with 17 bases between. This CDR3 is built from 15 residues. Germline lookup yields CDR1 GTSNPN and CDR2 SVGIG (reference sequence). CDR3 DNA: TGTGCCCTCTCCCGGGAGGGTTTTAGCAATCAGCCCCAGCATTTT. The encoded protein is CALSREGFSNQPQHF.

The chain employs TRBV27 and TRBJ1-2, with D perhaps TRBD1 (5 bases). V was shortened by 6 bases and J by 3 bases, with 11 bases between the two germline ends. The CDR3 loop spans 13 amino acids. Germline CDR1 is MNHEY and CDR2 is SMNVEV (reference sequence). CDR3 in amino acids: CASRPDIYYGYTF. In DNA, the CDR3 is TGTGCCAGCAGGCCGGACATCTACTATGGCTACACCTTC.

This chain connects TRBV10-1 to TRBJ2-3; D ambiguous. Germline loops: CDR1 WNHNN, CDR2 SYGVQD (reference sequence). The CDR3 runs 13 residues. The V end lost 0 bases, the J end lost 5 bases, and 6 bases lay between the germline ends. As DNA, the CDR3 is TGCGCCAGCAGTGAGTCGCGGCAAGATACGCAGTATTTT. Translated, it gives CASSESRQDTQYF.

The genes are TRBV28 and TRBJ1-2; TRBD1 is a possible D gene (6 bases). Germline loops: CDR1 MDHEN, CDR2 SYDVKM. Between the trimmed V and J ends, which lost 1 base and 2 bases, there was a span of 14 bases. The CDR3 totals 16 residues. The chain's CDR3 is CASSLLVGAVNYGYTF. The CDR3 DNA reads TGTGCCAGCAGTTTATTGGTGGGGGCAGTGAACTATGGCTACACCTTC.

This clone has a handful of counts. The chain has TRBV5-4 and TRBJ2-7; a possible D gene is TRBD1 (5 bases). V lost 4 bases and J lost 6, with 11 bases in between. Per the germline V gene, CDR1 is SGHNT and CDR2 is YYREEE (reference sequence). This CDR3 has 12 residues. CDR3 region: CASSIGHGEQYF. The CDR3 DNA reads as TGTGCCAGCAGCATCGGACACGGCGAGCAGTACTTC.

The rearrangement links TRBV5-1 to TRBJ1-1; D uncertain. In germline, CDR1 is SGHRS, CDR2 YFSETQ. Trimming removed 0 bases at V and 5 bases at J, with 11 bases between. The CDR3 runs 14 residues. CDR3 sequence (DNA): TGCGCCAGCAGCTTGGCGGAGGGAGGAACTGAAGCTTTCTTT. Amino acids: CASSLAEGGTEAFF.

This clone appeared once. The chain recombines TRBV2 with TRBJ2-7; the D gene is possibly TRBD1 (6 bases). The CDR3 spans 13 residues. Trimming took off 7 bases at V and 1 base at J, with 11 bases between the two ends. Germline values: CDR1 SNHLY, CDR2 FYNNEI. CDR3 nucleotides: TGTGCCAGCAAATGGGGGCCGTCCTACGAGCAGTACTTC. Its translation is CASKWGPSYEQYF.

The CDR3 reads CASSLWNGGGAQETQYF. CDR3 bases: TGTGCCAGCAGCCTTTGGAACGGCGGGGGGGCACAAGAGACCCAGTACTTC. V and J are TRBV9 and TRBJ2-5; 9 nucleotides agree with TRBD2. The CDR3 contains 17 residues. Trimming cost V 4 bases and J 2 bases; bases outside gene matches: 12. Germline CDR1 reads SGDLS; CDR2 reads YYNGEE.

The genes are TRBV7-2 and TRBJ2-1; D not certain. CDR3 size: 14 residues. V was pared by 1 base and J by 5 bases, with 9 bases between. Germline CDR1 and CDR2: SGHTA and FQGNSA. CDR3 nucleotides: TGTGCCAGCAGCTTAGTAGGCGGTAACAATGAGCAGTTCTTC. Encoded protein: CASSLVGGNNEQFF.

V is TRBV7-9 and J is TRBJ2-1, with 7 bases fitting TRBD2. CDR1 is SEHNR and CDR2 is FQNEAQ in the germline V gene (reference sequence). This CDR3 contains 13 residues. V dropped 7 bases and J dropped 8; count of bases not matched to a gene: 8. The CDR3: CASNWGEGYEQFF. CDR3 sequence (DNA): TGTGCCAGCAACTGGGGGGAGGGCTATGAGCAGTTCTTC. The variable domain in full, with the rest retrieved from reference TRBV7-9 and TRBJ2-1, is DTGVSQNPRHKITKRGQNVTFRCDPISEHNRLYWYRQTLGQGPEFLTYFQNEAQLEKSRLLSDRFSAERPKGSFSTLEIQRTEQGDSAMYLCASNWGEGYEQFFGPGTRLTVL.

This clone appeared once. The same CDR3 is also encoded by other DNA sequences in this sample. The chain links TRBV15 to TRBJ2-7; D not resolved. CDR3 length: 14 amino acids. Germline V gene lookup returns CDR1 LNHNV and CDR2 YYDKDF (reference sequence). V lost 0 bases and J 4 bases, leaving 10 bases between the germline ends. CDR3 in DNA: TGTGCCACCAGCAGAGATCGAGGTGGTTACGAGCAGTACTTC. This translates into CATSRDRGGYEQYF. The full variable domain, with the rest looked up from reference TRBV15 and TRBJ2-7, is DAMVIQNPRYQVTQFGKPVTLSCSQTLNHNVMYWYQQKSSQAPKLLFHYYDKDFNNEADTPDNFQSRRPNTSFCFLDIRSPGLGDTAMYLCATSRDRGGYEQYFGPGTRLTVT.